The sequence of this TCR beta chain was determined in a study of beta chain features in type 1 diabetes. Background on the study: Healthy donors and patients showed comparable age, gender and cell yields.

Germline V gene lookup returns CDR1 SGHTA and CDR2 FQGNSA. The CDR3 is 14 amino acids. Trimming took 2 bases from V and 4 from J; bases not matched to a gene: 0. CD4+ cells of the naive, central memory, regulatory and stem cell-like memory types were sorted via CD45RO/CCR7/CD25/CD127/CD95/CD27. Investigators reverse transcribed all isolated RNA, so they sequenced expressed TCRB transcripts. TCRdb's copy holds only in-frame clones and misses some; the assay was immunoSEQ multiplex PCR. The table includes under 150,000 clones, about 7.1% detected once. This clonotype was sampled from a woman aged 25 to 39 in good health. The chain carries TRBV7-2 and TRBJ2-3; 10 bases are shared with TRBD2. The sequenced material came from central memory CD4+ T cells from blood. The CDR3 sequence: CASSLLAGADTQYF. DNA for the CDR3: TGTGCCAGCAGCTTACTAGCGGGAGCAGATACGCAGTATTTT.